One sample yielded the 10 T cell receptor beta chains listed below, sequenced in a study of shared clonotypes between healthy human individuals. TCRdb's table, derived via immunoSEQ multiplex PCR, lists solely in-frame clones and lacks some. The data contain around 180,000 clones, approximately 95% of them singletons. The sequencing sample was made of naive CD4+ T cells sorted from blood. Specified subset: CD45RA+ positively selected. These receptor sequences come from a woman in her 30s in good health.

The chain has TRBV18 and TRBJ2-7; either TRBD1 or TRBD2 may supply D (5 bases each). In germline, CDR1 is KGHSH, CDR2 LQKENI. CDR3 length: 16 residues. The V and J ends lost 2 bases and 1 base respectively, with 15 bases between them. CDR3 sequence reads: CASSPMGLARSYEQYF. CDR3 bases: TGTGCCAGCTCACCAATGGGGCTAGCAAGGTCCTACGAGCAGTACTTC. Together with reference TRBV18 and TRBJ2-7, the CDR3 gives the full variable domain: NAGVMQNPRHLVRRRGQEARLRCSPMKGHSHVYWYRQLPEEGLKFMVYLQKENIIDESGMPKERFSAEFPKEGPSILRIQQVVRGDSAAYFCASSPMGLARSYEQYFGPGTRLTVT.

The J gene is TRBJ2-1, the V gene TRBV7-9; no definite D call. This CDR3 is built from 11 residues. Deletions cut 5 bases from V and 13 bases from J, with 12 bases between. CDR1 is SEHNR, CDR2 FQNEAQ, per germline (reference sequence). The CDR3 DNA reads as TGTGCCAGCAGCAGATCCCTAACACAGTTCTTC. Its protein product is CASSRSLTQFF.

The chain combines TRBV2 with TRBJ1-4, with a tentative D call TRBD1 (5 bases). V was shortened by 4 bases and J by 8 bases, with 14 bases between the two germline ends. CDR1 is SNHLY and CDR2 is FYNNEI in the germline V gene. CDR3 length: 14 residues. The CDR3 nucleotides are TGTGCCAGCAGTGTCGAAGGGGTATACGAAAAACTGTTTTTT. This sequence encodes CASSVEGVYEKLFF. Looking up the rest from reference TRBV2 and TRBJ1-4 gives the full variable domain: EPEVTQTPSHQVTQMGQEVILRCVPISNHLYFYWYRQILGQKVEFLVSFYNNEISEKSEIFDDQFSVERPDGSNFTLKIRSTKLEDSAMYFCASSVEGVYEKLFFGSGTQLSVL.

V usage is TRBV5-1 and J usage is TRBJ2-1, with TRBD2 matching 13 bases. V lost 4 bases and J lost 3; bases outside the gene matches: 7. The CDR3 runs to 17 residues. Germline values: CDR1 SGHRS, CDR2 YFSETQ. CDR3 region: CASSKGTSGKIYNEQFF. As DNA, the CDR3 is TGCGCCAGCAGCAAGGGGACTAGCGGGAAGATCTACAATGAGCAGTTCTTC.

This clone showed up just once. This chain links TRBV4-2 with TRBJ2-7; weak D call: TRBD2 (5 bases). CDR3 length: 15 amino acids. Germline V lookup: CDR1 LGHNA, CDR2 YNFKEQ. V lost 0 bases, J lost 1 base, and 10 bases lay in between. CDR3 bases: TGTGCCAGCAGCCAAGACATAGCGCCTTCCTACGAGCAGTACTTC. Protein: CASSQDIAPSYEQYF.

This clone was seen only once. This CDR3 reads CASSGSAARAYEQYF. DNA of the CDR3: TGTGCCAGCAGCGGAAGCGCGGCCCGCGCCTACGAGCAGTACTTC. J is TRBJ2-7 and V is TRBV9; unclear D gene. V gave up 3 bases and J gave up 2 bases, with 15 bases separating them. The CDR3 has 15 amino acids. CDR1 is SGDLS, CDR2 YYNGEE, per germline.

This chain connects TRBV28 to TRBJ1-2, with a tentative D call TRBD1 (6 bases). V was shortened by 5 bases and J by 1 base, with 11 bases between the two germline ends. Germline lookup yields CDR1 MDHEN and CDR2 SYDVKM. There are 14 residues in the CDR3. CDR3 bases: TGTGCCAGCAGTGAACAGGGAAATAACTATGGCTACACCTTC. This sequence encodes CASSEQGNNYGYTF.

The chain recombines TRBV9 with TRBJ1-2, with D perhaps matching TRBD1 (5 bases). Germline values: CDR1 SGDLS, CDR2 YYNGEE. With 3 bases removed from V and 8 bases from J, the gap between germline ends came to 14 bases. The CDR3 is 13 amino acids. The CDR3 loop reads CASSALFPGGYTF. The CDR3 DNA sequence: TGTGCCAGCAGCGCCCTGTTTCCAGGGGGCTACACCTTC.

This chain uses TRBV10-1 with TRBJ2-3; the D gene is possibly TRBD2 (5 bases). V lost 5 bases, J lost 2 bases, and 8 bases lay in between. The CDR3 contains 13 residues. CDR1 is WNHNN and CDR2 is SYGVQD in the germline V gene (reference sequence). CDR3 loop: CASSMRVTDTQYF. CDR3 coding DNA: TGCGCCAGCAGTATGCGGGTCACAGATACGCAGTATTTT.

The rearrangement joins TRBV5-1 to TRBJ2-3; D gene ambiguous. The CDR3 length is 12 residues. Germline values: CDR1 SGHRS, CDR2 YFSETQ. V was cut by 2 bases and J by 3 bases, with 4 bases left in between. DNA of the CDR3: TGCGCCAGCAGCTTTAGAACAGATACGCAGTATTTT. This codes for CASSFRTDTQYF.